This TCR beta chain originates from a study of blood T cell repertoires in COVID-19. Background on the study: Samples representing acute and convalescent COVID-19 were sourced from the United States, Italy and Spain.

Authors' analysis steps: Estimated nucleated cell counts came from reference gene primer amplification. Profiling relied on immunoSEQ multiplex PCR, and the TCRdb table lists in-frame clones only, not all of them. V, J and clone size are those of that table, while D and trimming were read from the DNA. Here the sample spans fewer than 40,000 clones, about 87% being singletons. The CDR3 is 14 residues long. The V end was cut by 2 bases, the J end by 5 bases, with 10 bases between. Germline-derived CDR1 and CDR2 are WNHNN and SYGVQD (reference sequence). This chain uses TRBV10-1 with TRBJ2-1, with D perhaps TRBD1 (5 bases). What was sequenced was peripheral blood. The receptor was isolated from a man aged 55-75 years with active COVID-19. CDR3 protein: CASSESTGNNEQFF. Written as DNA, the CDR3 is TGCGCCAGCAGTGAGAGTACAGGTAACAATGAGCAGTTCTTC.